This TCR beta chain was sequenced during a study of shared clonotypes between healthy human individuals. Study background: There were three CD4 naive, three CD4 memory, two CD8 naive and one CD8 memory plates per donor. General study points: Naive CD4 clonotypes overlapped across several donors at approximately 4.5%. The generation probabilities recorded for non-shared clonotypes fell below those of clonotypes shared by all four donors.

CDR3 length: 16 amino acids. J lost 7 bases, V lost 4 bases, and 11 bases had no gene match. Germline-derived CDR1 and CDR2 are SGHRS and YFSETQ. All participating donors were Caucasian adults from Nashville, Tennessee. Produced via immunoSEQ multiplex PCR; TCRdb's table is partial and in-frame only. The sample lists about 1.1 million clones, around three quarters occurring once. Concerning this clone itself: Antigen: not known.

The genes are TRBV5-1 and TRBJ2-1; TRBD2 aligns across 10 bases. The sequenced material came from memory CD4+ T cells from PBMCs. As for subset: CD45RA-negative fraction. The origin of this receptor is a man between 18 and 29 years old in good health. Some clones in this sample may be carry-over from other donors' samples. The CDR3 sequence is CASSDLAGAGYNEQFF. The DNA of the CDR3 is TGCGCCAGCAGCGATCTAGCGGGAGCAGGTTATAATGAGCAGTTCTTC.